This T cell receptor beta chain was retrieved from a study of spatial heterogeneity in lung cancer. This clonotype came up many times. Possible read error: a much larger clone is one base away. The CDR3 has 17 amino acids. Germline V gene lookup returns CDR1 MRHNA and CDR2 SNTAGT. Using its own MiXCR run on the 5' RACE reads, TCRdb lists one record per CDR3 protein. The sample includes about 5,700 distinct CDR3 sequences, 4.5% to 5.5% of them seen just once. Time point specified: sample taken at primary tumor resection. Samples were obtained from about 72 donors, all untreated early-stage non-small cell lung cancer patients. Tumor, nontumor lung or frozen PBMC supplied whole RNA, sequenced without sorting.

This sequence originates from a female donor with early-stage non-small cell lung cancer. The rearrangement joins TRBV6-4 to TRBJ1-2; 11 bases map to TRBD1. This sample comprised normal lung tissue next to the tumor, obtained at surgery. CDR3 loop: CASSDSSWDRGWYGYNF. The CDR3 bases are TGTGCCAGCAGTGACTCGTCCTGGGACAGGGGGTGGTATGGCTACAACTTC.